The entry below gives a single T cell receptor beta chain sequence along with its context. Profiled with immunoSEQ multiplex PCR; TCRdb holds only in-frame clones, not every one. Here the sample spans approximately 2.4 million clones, around 95% being singletons. The data originate from a study of shared clonotypes between healthy human individuals. About the study: Used for every donor were three CD4 naive, three CD4 memory, two CD8 naive and one CD8 memory plate.

Germline loops: CDR1 GTSNPN, CDR2 SVGIG (reference sequence). With 5 bases removed from V and 3 bases from J, the gap between germline ends came to 13 bases. CDR3 size: 13 residues. V and J are TRBV30 and TRBJ1-2; TRBD1 might be the D (5 bases). The clonotype comes from a man aged 18 to 35 in good health. Sequenced input: naive CD4+ T cells sorted from blood. Documented subset: CD45RA+ positively selected. The DNA for the CDR3 is TGTGCCTGGGGGGCCGGGGCTGACTATGGCTACACCTTC. Protein: CAWGAGADYGYTF. The full variable domain, completed using reference TRBV30 and TRBJ1-2, is SQTIHQWPATLVQPVGSPLSLECTVEGTSNPNLYWYRQAAGRGLQLLFYSVGIGQISSEVPQNLSASRPQDRQFILSSKKLLLSDSGFYLCAWGAGADYGYTFGSGTRLTVV.